This TCR beta chain was sequenced in a study of shared clonotypes between healthy human individuals (TCRdb year 2020). As for the study more broadly: Two women and three men aged 18 to 49 years were included in the cohort. Blood TCR repertoires of five healthy adults were deeply sequenced to estimate repertoire size and the extent of clonotype sharing between individuals. To increase sequencing depth and limit assay-specific biases, different laboratories used diverse techniques to prepare libraries and sequence TCR repertoires. For each donor, CD4 naive and CD4 memory were each run on three plates, CD8 naive on two plates, and CD8 memory on one plate. Per donor, leukapheresis produced somewhere between about 0.8 and 9 billion PBMCs. Broader findings and caveats from the paper: Pairwise subsampling led to the expectation that sequencing depth would affect the degree of clonotype sharing among donors. Clonotypes shared by all four sorted-subset donors showed higher generation probabilities than non-shared clonotypes. Because the study included only a small number of donors, the genetic and exposure-history diversity represented was limited. Only blood was sampled, and tissue TCR repertoires likely differ from those in blood. Rarefaction of sorted-subset datasets indicated incomplete sequencing despite the large sequencing depth. When four donors were compared, the shared fraction of clonotypes was around 5% for naive CD4, about 4% for naive CD8, more than 2% for memory CD4, and 0.4% for memory CD8. Estimated clonotype richness was generally larger for naive than for memory subsets.

Healthy HIV-negative adults with no recently reported acute infections or vaccinations were included as donors. Every donor was a Caucasian adult residing in Nashville, Tennessee, USA. CD4+ T cells were enriched by magnetic negative selection; naive cells were then positively selected on CD45RA, and the negative fraction formed the memory subset. Blood was obtained by leukapheresis, after which PBMCs were separated by Ficoll-Histopaque density gradient centrifugation and cryopreserved in liquid nitrogen vapor phase. Purity and quantity of every magnetically sorted T cell population were checked by analytical flow cytometry. Genomic DNA was isolated from each sorted fraction and quantified by UV absorbance on a Nanodrop 2000c. The V and J ends are trimmed by 1 base and 2 bases, leaving 6 bases between them. The germline V gene (reference sequence) sets CDR1 to SEHNR and CDR2 to FQNEAQ. Including the terminal cysteine and phenylalanine, the CDR3 comprises 13 residues. The entry retains the CDR3 DNA only, 39 bases that are in frame from base 1.

Comment on this clone: It lacks a known antigen. No quality values exist for individual bases; no much larger clone is one base distant. Other DNA sequences in this specimen translate into the identical CDR3.

Using the deep immunoSEQ assay, TCR CDR3 regions were amplified from genomic DNA by multiplex PCR. Extracted genomic DNA from each cell subset was spread evenly across all wells of several immunoSEQ 96-well plates, with each plate serving as a replicate. Each replicate PCR for sorted subsets received about 200 ng genomic DNA, equal to about 29,000 T cell genomes. Purified libraries were quantified with a Qubit 3.0 fluorometer, sized on a Bioanalyzer 2100, and re-quantified with the KAPA Library Quantification kit. Every immunoSEQ 96-well plate was sequenced on a dedicated single-read 150-cycle Illumina NextSeq 550 flow cell. The study's processing was this. Because the immunoSEQ output held only junctional sequences and lacked quality scores, the filtering could not match the filtering applied to full-length reads. Sequences were annotated with PyIR, a Python wrapper for IgBLAST v1.9, using IMGT germline references to assign V/J genes and CDR3. Reads were filtered out if the reads had weak V/J assignments (E-value above 1e-6), no CDR3, stop codons, out-of-frame junctions, or ambiguous translated residues. V3J clonotypes were defined by identical inferred V gene, J gene, and CDR3 amino acid sequence. The percentage overlap between two repertoires was calculated by dividing the number of shared unique clonotypes by the size of the smaller repertoire. RTK rarefaction, the Chao1 estimator, and Recon v2.1 estimates of unobserved clonotypes were used to assess repertoire richness. Generation probabilities were computed with OLGA for all TCRbeta clonotypes obtained by the gDNA method from several donors. TCRdb re-hosts the immuneACCESS table, in-frame sequences only. Its copies lack some clones; in the studies checked, an unresolved V gene accounts for under half of them, and the cause for the rest is not known. V and J calls and clone size are those listed in that table; D and trimming were worked out from the DNA. The sample table lists around 2.3 million clones, approximately 96% of them with a count of one. 0.1% to 0.15% of the sample rests with the top ten.

The receptor was isolated from a man between 18 and 29 years old in good health. The sequence joins TRBV7-9 to TRBJ2-7, with the D gene not confidently named. Specimen: naive CD4+ T cells sorted from blood. The sample's cell subset or site, from its label and the paper: CD45RA+ positively selected. CDR3 region: CASSLVGTYEQYF. The nucleotide sequence is TGTGCCAGCAGCTTAGTGGGGACCTACGAGCAGTACTTC.